A single sample is the source of the 29 T cell receptor beta chains below, sequenced in a study of identical twins. TCRdb analysed the 5' RACE reads with MiXCR anew, one entry per CDR3 protein. Altogether around 240,000 distinct CDR3 sequences are present, roughly a tenth being singletons, with the ten largest covering about 9%. The sequenced sample was memory T cells sorted from blood. Source of these receptors: a man in his fifties or sixties in good health.

This clonotype has only a few counts. This chain joins TRBV20-1 and TRBJ2-1, with 10 bases identical to TRBD2. This CDR3 region has 14 residues. Germline assignment: CDR1 DFQATT and CDR2 SNEGSKA (reference sequence). V lost 6 bases, J lost 9 bases, and 11 bases stayed unmatched. CDR3 in amino acids: CSADLAGEITEQFF. The CDR3 nucleotides read TGCAGTGCAGACCTAGCGGGAGAAATCACTGAGCAGTTCTTC.

This clonotype was picked up a small number of times. The chain joins TRBV28 to TRBJ2-6; D is unresolved. The germline CDR1 and CDR2 sequences are MDHEN and SYDVKM. Trimming removed 2 bases from V and 2 bases from J, with 13 bases in between. The CDR3 runs to 17 residues. In DNA form, the CDR3 reads TGTGCCAGCAGTTTAAGGGTCGGCACACCTGGGGCCAACGTCCTGACTTTC. Translating gives CASSLRVGTPGANVLTF.

This chain connects TRBV19 to TRBJ2-1; 8 positions match TRBD2. CDR3 length equals 16 residues. The V segment lost 1 base and the J segment 10 bases; nucleotides outside the gene matches: 12. The germline gives CDR1 LNHDA, CDR2 SQIVND (reference sequence). The CDR3, as DNA: TGTGCCAGTAGTATAGTCGCGGGACTAGGATCGAGGGAGCAGTTCTTC. Protein: CASSIVAGLGSREQFF.

The chain joins TRBV6-1 to TRBJ1-1; 7 nucleotides match TRBD1. This CDR3 spans 13 amino acids. CDR1 and CDR2 (germline): MNHNS, SASEGT. V lost 6 bases to trimming and J lost 10 bases; unmatched junction nucleotides: 11. CDR3 nucleotide sequence: TGTGCCAGCAGACTCTCTACAGGGGACGTAGCTTTCTTT. The encoded protein is CASRLSTGDVAFF.

This rearrangement joins TRBV3-1 to TRBJ2-3; 8 bases line up with TRBD2. The CDR3 is 15 residues long. The V segment lost 4 bases and the J segment 6 bases; nucleotides outside the gene matches: 9. Per the germline V gene, CDR1 is LGHDT and CDR2 is YNNKEL (reference sequence). This chain's CDR3 is CASSLVAGRWDTQYF. As DNA, the CDR3 is TGTGCCAGCAGCCTCGTAGCGGGGAGATGGGATACGCAGTATTTT.

This clonotype appeared a few times. This rearrangement joins TRBV18 to TRBJ2-3; TRBD1 matches 7 bases. From germline, CDR1 is KGHSH and CDR2 LQKENI. CDR3 length: 14 amino acids. V dropped 4 bases and J dropped 6; count of bases not matched to a gene: 7. The DNA for the CDR3 is TGTGCCAGCTCACGAAGGGGGCAACAGGATACGCAGTATTTT. It translates to CASSRRGQQDTQYF.

This clonotype was seen ten or more times. J is TRBJ1-1 and V is TRBV7-2; tentative D call: TRBD1 (5 bases). This CDR3 contains 15 residues. CDR1 is SGHTA, CDR2 FQGNSA, per germline. Trimming cost V 1 base and J 5 bases, with 14 bases left between them. As DNA, the CDR3 is TGTGCCAGCAGCTTAGAGCAGGGATTGGCGACTGAAGCTTTCTTT. Translated: CASSLEQGLATEAFF.

The rearrangement uses TRBV7-2 and TRBJ2-5; maybe TRBD2 (6 bases). The CDR3 extends over 14 amino acids. The V end lost 0 bases, the J end lost 5 bases, and 10 bases lay between the germline ends. The germline V gene encodes CDR1 SGHTA and CDR2 FQGNSA. The CDR3 coding sequence is TGTGCCAGCAGCTTAGCGAGGGAGGCGGAGACCCAGTACTTC. Encoded protein: CASSLAREAETQYF. Full variable domain (outside the CDR3, taken from reference TRBV7-2 and TRBJ2-5): GAGVSQSPSNKVTEKGKDVELRCDPISGHTALYWYRQSLGQGLEFLIYFQGNSAPDKSGLPSDRFSAERTGGSVSTLTIQRTQQEDSAVYLCASSLAREAETQYFGPGTRLLVL.

This clonotype was found a few times. J is TRBJ2-5 and V is TRBV7-2; the D is unclear. Deletions cut 1 base from V and 5 bases from J, with 14 bases between. The CDR3 covers 15 residues. Germline loops: CDR1 SGHTA, CDR2 FQGNSA. The CDR3 is CASSLESYRRETQYF. CDR3 nucleotide sequence: TGTGCCAGCAGCTTAGAGAGCTACCGGCGGGAGACCCAGTACTTC.

This clonotype was seen a few times. The CDR3: CAISERAPNLLEQYF. The DNA for the CDR3 is TGTGCCATCAGTGAACGGGCCCCCAACCTCCTCGAGCAGTACTTC. The chain employs TRBV10-3 and TRBJ2-7; D remains unclear. Germline V gene sequence: CDR1 ENHRY, CDR2 SYGVKD. Deletions cut 3 bases from V and 6 bases from J, with 18 bases between. CDR3 length: 15 residues.

The rearrangement uses TRBV5-6 and TRBJ2-1, with 7 bases identical to TRBD1. The V and J ends lost 8 bases and 0 bases, in that order; junction bases with no gene match: 8. The CDR3 covers 15 residues. Germline values: CDR1 SGHDT, CDR2 YYEEEE. The CDR3 is CARRRDRGSYNEQFF. In nucleotides, the CDR3 is TGTGCCAGACGACGGGACAGAGGCTCCTACAATGAGCAGTTCTTC.

J is TRBJ1-3 and V is TRBV4-2; 10 nucleotides align to TRBD1. V gave up 2 bases and J gave up 0 bases; unmatched junction bases: 13. The CDR3 contains 20 residues. From germline, CDR1 is LGHNA and CDR2 YNFKEQ. The CDR3 DNA reads TGTGCCAGCAGCCAAACTCCGACAGGGGGCAACCCGTACTCTGGAAACACCATATATTTT. Its translation is CASSQTPTGGNPYSGNTIYF.

In this sample, this clonotype turned up many times. J is TRBJ2-7 and V is TRBV9, with a possible D match to TRBD2 (6 bases). The CDR3 sequence is 14 residues long. V lost 4 bases to trimming and J lost 1 base, with 12 bases between them. In germline, CDR1 is SGDLS, CDR2 YYNGEE. In nucleotides, the CDR3 is TGTGCCAGCAGCCCTACCGGGACTTCCTACGAGCAGTACTTC. Encoded protein: CASSPTGTSYEQYF.

This clonotype was counted at least ten times. V gene TRBV29-1 combines with J gene TRBJ1-5, with D perhaps matching TRBD1 (6 bases). V shed 4 bases and J shed 1 base, with 11 bases lying between them. The CDR3 is 14 amino acids. The germline V gene has CDR1 SQVTM and CDR2 ANQGSEA. The CDR3 bases are TGCAGCGTTGCAGGGGAGGCGAGCAATCAGCCCCAGCATTTT. This encodes CSVAGEASNQPQHF.

This rearrangement joins TRBV5-4 to TRBJ1-2, with TRBD1 as a possible D gene (6 bases). V lost 0 bases to trimming and J lost 6 bases, with 15 bases between them. The CDR3 is made up of 15 amino acids. The germline V gene has CDR1 SGHNT and CDR2 YYREEE (reference sequence). Here the CDR3 reads CASSLVSWGLNGYTF. The CDR3 DNA reads as TGTGCCAGCAGCTTGGTGTCTTGGGGGCTGAATGGCTACACCTTC.

This chain links TRBV4-3 with TRBJ1-6; D is perhaps TRBD1 (5 bases). The CDR3 has 15 residues. The germline CDR1 and CDR2 sequences are LGHNA and YSLEER. V was pared by 4 bases and J by 7 bases, with 14 bases between. CDR3 sequence: CASSLRIGGNSPLHF. The CDR3, as DNA: TGCGCCAGCAGCCTACGGATCGGGGGGAATTCACCCCTCCACTTT.

The V gene is TRBV6-2 or TRBV6-3, the J gene TRBJ2-7, with 7 bases identical to TRBD1. CDR3 size: 14 residues. Germline V lookup: CDR1 MNHEY, CDR2 SVGEGT. The V segment lost 5 bases and the J segment 2 bases; nucleotides outside the gene matches: 6. The CDR3, as DNA: TGTGCCAGCAGTCGTCCCGGGACAGCCTACGAGCAGTACTTC. Translation gives CASSRPGTAYEQYF.

Many counts were recorded for this clonotype. The chain carries TRBV6-2 or TRBV6-3 and TRBJ2-2; possibly TRBD1 for D (7 bases). V lost 0 bases, J lost 5 bases, and 16 bases lay in between. The CDR3 is 17 amino acids. CDR1 and CDR2 from the germline V gene are MNHEY and SVGEGT. CDR3 sequence reads: CASSYSGGRSGTGELFF. CDR3 in DNA: TGTGCCAGCAGTTACTCAGGGGGCCGCAGCGGGACCGGGGAGCTGTTTTTT.

This clonotype was counted many times. The chain has TRBV7-2 and TRBJ2-6; the D gene is possibly TRBD2 (5 bases). V gave up 4 bases and J gave up 3 bases, with 16 bases separating them. The CDR3 sequence is 17 residues long. CDR1 and CDR2 (germline): SGHTA, FQGNSA. The CDR3 is CASSSPRGLNGANVLTF. The CDR3 nucleotides read TGTGCCAGCAGCTCACCCCGGGGTCTAAATGGGGCCAACGTCCTGACTTTC.

This clonotype was detected many times. The V and J genes are TRBV7-9 and TRBJ2-1; D may be TRBD1 or TRBD2 (5 bases each). The V gene's germline CDR1 is SEHNR and CDR2 FQNEAQ (reference sequence). The CDR3 has 13 residues. V dropped 5 bases and J dropped 10 bases, with 15 bases sitting between them. In DNA form, the CDR3 reads TGTGCCAGCAGCCCCACGGGGCCTCACGAGCAGTTCTTC. Amino acid sequence: CASSPTGPHEQFF.

This clonotype was counted between two and nine times. This chain uses TRBV30 with TRBJ1-3, with D unclear. CDR1 and CDR2 (germline): GTSNPN, SVGIG (reference sequence). The CDR3 has 15 residues. V gave up 2 bases and J gave up 0 bases, with 11 bases separating them. In nucleotides, the CDR3 is TGTGCCTGGAGTAGTGATCCCCACTCTGGAAACACCATATATTTT. It translates to CAWSSDPHSGNTIYF.

The rearrangement joins TRBV12-3 or TRBV12-4 to TRBJ2-1; either TRBD1 or TRBD2 may fit D (5 bases each). The length of the CDR3 is 14 residues. Trimming took 5 bases from V and 9 from J, leaving 17 bases between them. CDR3 bases: TGTGCCAGCAGTATTGGGACCCAGGCCAGTGAGCAGTTCTTC. Its translation: CASSIGTQASEQFF.

A few counts support this clonotype. This chain joins TRBV7-2 and TRBJ2-7; 8 nucleotides align to TRBD1. CDR3 length: 16 amino acids. The germline CDR1 and CDR2 sequences are SGHTA and FQGNSA. Germline trimming cut 1 base from V and 3 bases from J; bases unmatched to any gene: 8. The CDR3 protein is CASSLVPGQEHYEQYF. CDR3 DNA: TGTGCCAGCAGCTTAGTTCCGGGACAGGAACACTACGAGCAGTACTTC.

This clonotype showed up many times. The chain uses TRBV11-2 and TRBJ1-2; D is ambiguous. Per the germline V gene, CDR1 is SGHAT and CDR2 is FQNNGV. The CDR3 is made up of 16 amino acids. V lost 4 bases and J 4 bases, leaving 19 bases between the germline ends. The CDR3 region is CASSSLRRAKTYGYTF. The CDR3 DNA reads as TGTGCCAGCAGCTCCCTTCGGCGCGCGAAGACCTATGGCTACACCTTC.

This clonotype showed up many times. In DNA form, the CDR3 reads TGTGCCAGCTCAGCCGCGACAGGACCGGGCCCCTACGAGCAGTACTTC. Translating gives CASSAATGPGPYEQYF. J is TRBJ2-7 and V is TRBV18; maybe TRBD1 (6 bases). The CDR3 sequence is 16 residues long. CDR1 KGHSH and CDR2 LQKENI come from the germline V gene. The V and J ends lost 5 bases and 2 bases respectively, with 19 bases between them.

This clonotype was observed many times. The chain combines TRBV4-1 with TRBJ2-7; D gene unclear. Germline V gene lookup returns CDR1 MGHRA and CDR2 YSYEKL. This CDR3 comprises 12 residues. V lost 3 bases and J lost 1, with 4 bases in between. The CDR3 DNA reads as TGCGCCAGCAGCCATGCTTCCTACGAGCAGTACTTC. Translated, it gives CASSHASYEQYF.

This clonotype was observed many times. This chain joins TRBV6-1 and TRBJ2-7, with D perhaps assigned TRBD1 or TRBD2 (5 bases each). The ends were cut back, 5 bases at V and 2 bases at J, with 7 bases in the middle. CDR1 and CDR2 from the germline V gene are MNHNS and SASEGT. The CDR3 runs to 12 residues. CDR3 loop: CASSQGPYEQYF. For the CDR3, the DNA is TGTGCCAGCAGTCAGGGACCCTACGAGCAGTACTTC.

In this sample, this clonotype turned up many times. J is TRBJ2-6 and V is TRBV12-3 or TRBV12-4; 7 bases are a match to TRBD2. With 7 bases clipped from V and 2 bases from J, the junction kept 2 bases outside the gene matches. The CDR3 extends over 14 amino acids. The CDR3 DNA reads as TGTGCCAGCACACGGGGGGCTGGGGCCAACGTCCTGACTTTC. It specifies CASTRGAGANVLTF.

This clonotype was recorded at least ten times. The rearrangement links TRBV18 to TRBJ2-1; 7 bases are a match to TRBD2. The germline V gene encodes CDR1 KGHSH and CDR2 LQKENI. Trimming took 1 base from V and 3 from J; bases not matched to a gene: 6. The CDR3 contains 16 residues. The CDR3 DNA reads as TGTGCCAGCTCACCACGGGCGGGAGTGGGCTACAATGAGCAGTTCTTC. Protein: CASSPRAGVGYNEQFF.